This T cell receptor (beta chain) came from a study of blood T cell repertoires in COVID-19. As processed by the authors: Estimation of nucleated cell counts was performed using reference gene primer amplification. Sequenced by immunoSEQ multiplex PCR; TCRdb stores in-frame clones only, minus some. V, J and clone size derive from that table, while D and trimming were established from the DNA sequence. The sample carries about 210,000 clones, 85% to 90% recorded once. The CDR3 consists of 15 residues. V dropped 0 bases and J dropped 0 bases, with 10 bases sitting between them. Germline V gives CDR1 SGDLS, CDR2 YYNGEE.

Sequencing was done on a sample of peripheral blood. The sequence came from a woman aged 70 to 79 with acute or convalescent COVID-19. The chain carries TRBV9 and TRBJ2-7; D possibly corresponds to TRBD1 (6 bases). CDR3: CASSVGTGHSYEQYF. The CDR3 coding sequence is TGTGCCAGCAGCGTAGGTACAGGGCACTCCTACGAGCAGTACTTC.